One sample yielded the 2 T cell receptor beta chains listed below, sequenced in a study of T cells in Graves' hyperthyroidism and ophthalmopathy. Template material for amplifying TCR beta CDR3 regions consisted of RNA transcripts. The TCR CDR3 was amplified in a first-round RT-PCR using the HTBI primer set. MiXCR, run by TCRdb on the multiplex PCR reads, gives a single entry per CDR3 protein. The sample lists 550,000 to 650,000 distinct CDR3 sequences, over 11% occurring once. The sample consisted of blood. Receptors originate from a woman in her twenties or thirties with Graves' hyperthyroidism that later progressed to Graves' ophthalmopathy.

Turning to this clonotype: Relative to the germline gene, one junction end is altered; a read error may explain this. The chain links TRBV5-1 to TRBJ1-1; 8 nucleotides align to TRBD1. Germline V lookup: CDR1 SGHRS, CDR2 YFSETQ. The length of the CDR3 is 15 residues. CDR3 coding DNA: TGCGACAGCAGCCACGGACAGGGTCGGGACACTGAAGCTTTCTTT. Translated, it gives CDSSHGQGRDTEAFF.

This clonotype came up many times. The CDR3 nucleotides are TGTGCCATTAGGGCGGGAGTGGGCGATGAGCAGTTCTTC. It yields the protein CAIRAGVGDEQFF. This rearrangement joins TRBV10-3 to TRBJ2-1; 7 nucleotides agree with TRBD2. Germline values: CDR1 ENHRY, CDR2 SYGVKD. Germline trimming cut 9 bases from V and 8 bases from J; bases unmatched to any gene: 10. CDR3 length equals 13 residues.